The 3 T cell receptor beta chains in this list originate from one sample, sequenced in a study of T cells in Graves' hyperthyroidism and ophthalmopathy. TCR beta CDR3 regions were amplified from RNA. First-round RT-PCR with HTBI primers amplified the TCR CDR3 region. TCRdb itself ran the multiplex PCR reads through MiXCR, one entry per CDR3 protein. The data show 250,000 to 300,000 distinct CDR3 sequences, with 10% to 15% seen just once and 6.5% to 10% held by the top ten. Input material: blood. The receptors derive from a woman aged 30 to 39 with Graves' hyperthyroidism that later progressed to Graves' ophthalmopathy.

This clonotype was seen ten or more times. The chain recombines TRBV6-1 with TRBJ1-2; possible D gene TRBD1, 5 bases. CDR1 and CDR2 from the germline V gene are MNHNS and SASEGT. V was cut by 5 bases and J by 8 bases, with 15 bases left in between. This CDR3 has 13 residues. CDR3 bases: TGTGCCAGCAGTACTGACAGCGAAGGAGGCTACACCTTC. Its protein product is CASSTDSEGGYTF.

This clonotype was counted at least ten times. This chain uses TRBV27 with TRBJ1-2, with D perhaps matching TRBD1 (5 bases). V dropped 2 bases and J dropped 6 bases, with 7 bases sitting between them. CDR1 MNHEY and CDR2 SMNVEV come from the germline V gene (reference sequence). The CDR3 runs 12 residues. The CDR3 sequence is CASSLPGHGYTF. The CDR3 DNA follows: TGTGCCAGCAGTTTACCGGGGCATGGCTACACCTTC.

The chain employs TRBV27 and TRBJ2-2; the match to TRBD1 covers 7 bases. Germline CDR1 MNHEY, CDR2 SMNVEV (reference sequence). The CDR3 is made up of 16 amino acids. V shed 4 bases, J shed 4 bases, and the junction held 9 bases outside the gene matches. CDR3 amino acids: CASSSLRGRSTGELFF. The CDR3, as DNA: TGTGCCAGCAGTTCTCTGAGGGGGCGATCCACCGGGGAGCTGTTTTTT.